The 4 T cell receptor beta chains below were found in one sample sequenced in a study of cytomegalovirus exposure and HLA in healthy donors. With 60 Vbeta and 13 Jbeta primers, the PCR was carried out. Repertoires were generated with immunoSEQ multiplex PCR, while TCRdb's copy carries only in-frame clones and drops some. This sample has 85,000 to 110,000 clones; roughly 79% occur once, and the top ten carry about 4%. The sample taken for sequencing was PBMCs. These receptor sequences come from a man aged 45-65 years in good health and CMV-seropositive.

The table lists this clone with a few counts. The chain is built from TRBV19 and TRBJ2-7; 11 bases match TRBD1. The CDR3 runs 15 residues. Trimming at V came to 5 bases and at J to 4 bases, leaving 7 bases not matched to a gene. Germline CDR1 and CDR2: LNHDA and SQIVND (reference sequence). The CDR3 reads CASSPRTGGGYEQYF. The CDR3 nucleotides read TGTGCCAGTAGTCCAAGGACAGGGGGCGGTTACGAGCAGTACTTC. Using reference TRBV19 and TRBJ2-7 for the parts outside the CDR3, the full variable domain is DGGITQSPKYLFRKEGQNVTLSCEQNLNHDAMYWYRQDPGQGLRLIYYSQIVNDFQKGDIAEGYSVSREKKESFPLTVTSAQKNPTAFYLCASSPRTGGGYEQYFGPGTRLTVT.

The rearrangement joins TRBV6-1 to TRBJ1-3; 7 bases match TRBD1. Germline CDR1 is MNHNS and CDR2 is SASEGT. The V gene end was trimmed by 2 bases and the J gene end by 0 bases; junction bases not matched to a gene: 10. The CDR3 has 18 amino acids. The CDR3 DNA reads TGTGCCAGCAGTGAATACGGGACAGACTACTTCTCTGGAAACACCATATATTTT. Protein sequence: CASSEYGTDYFSGNTIYF.

The gene calls are TRBV2 and TRBJ1-1, with a weak D call TRBD1 (6 bases). Trimming removed 4 bases at V and 6 bases at J, with 24 bases between. The CDR3 totals 17 residues. The germline V gene encodes CDR1 SNHLY and CDR2 FYNNEI. CDR3 amino acids: CASSVLPTNRVGAEAFF. The CDR3 nucleotides read TGTGCCAGCAGTGTCCTTCCGACCAACAGGGTTGGAGCTGAAGCTTTCTTT.

V is TRBV5-4 and J is TRBJ2-7; D perhaps matches TRBD1 (6 bases). From germline, CDR1 is SGHNT and CDR2 YYREEE (reference sequence). Trimming removed 2 bases at V and 3 bases at J, with 18 bases between. The CDR3 loop spans 16 amino acids. CDR3 nucleotides: TGTGCCAGCAGCTTAGGTCACGGGACAAAGTACTACGAGCAGTACTTC. It translates to CASSLGHGTKYYEQYF.